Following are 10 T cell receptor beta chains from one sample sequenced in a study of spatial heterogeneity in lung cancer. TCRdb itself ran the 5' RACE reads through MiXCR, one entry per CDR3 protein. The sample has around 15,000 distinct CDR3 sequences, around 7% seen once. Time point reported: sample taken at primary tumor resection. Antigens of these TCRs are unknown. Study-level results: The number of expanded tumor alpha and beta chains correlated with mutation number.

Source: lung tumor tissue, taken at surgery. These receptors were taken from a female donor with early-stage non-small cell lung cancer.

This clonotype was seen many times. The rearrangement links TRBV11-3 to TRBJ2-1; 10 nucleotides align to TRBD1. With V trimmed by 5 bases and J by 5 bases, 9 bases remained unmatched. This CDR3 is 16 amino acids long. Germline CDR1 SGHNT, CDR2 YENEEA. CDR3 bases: TGTGCCAGCAGCCCCCTGGGACAGGGGAAAAACAATGAGCAGTTCTTC. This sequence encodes CASSPLGQGKNNEQFF.

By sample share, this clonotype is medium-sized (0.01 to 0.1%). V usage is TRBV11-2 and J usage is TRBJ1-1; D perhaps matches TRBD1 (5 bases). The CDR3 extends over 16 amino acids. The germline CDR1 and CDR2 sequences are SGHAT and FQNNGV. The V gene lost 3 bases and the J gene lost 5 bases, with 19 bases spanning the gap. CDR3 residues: CASSLALDSWGTEAFF. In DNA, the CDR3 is TGTGCCAGCAGCTTGGCTCTTGACAGCTGGGGGACTGAAGCTTTCTTT.

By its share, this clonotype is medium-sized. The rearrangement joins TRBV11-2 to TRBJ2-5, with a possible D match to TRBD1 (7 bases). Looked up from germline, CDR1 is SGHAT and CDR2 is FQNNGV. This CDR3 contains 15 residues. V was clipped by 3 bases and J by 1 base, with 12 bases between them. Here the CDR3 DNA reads TGTGCCAGCAGCTTGGCGGGACAGATCCAAGAGACCCAGTACTTC. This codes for CASSLAGQIQETQYF. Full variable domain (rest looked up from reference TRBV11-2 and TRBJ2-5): EAGVAQSPRYKIIEKRQSVAFWCNPISGHATLYWYQQILGQGPKLLIQFQNNGVVDDSQLPKDRFSAERLKGVDSTLKIQPAKLEDSAVYLCASSLAGQIQETQYFGPGTRLLVL.

CDR3 DNA: TGTGCCAGCAGCCCGATGTCGTCCTACGAGCAGTACTTC. As protein: CASSPMSSYEQYF. The chain employs TRBV4-2 and TRBJ2-7, with D hard to call. The germline V and J ends were trimmed by 4 bases and 1 base, with 8 bases remaining between them. This CDR3 spans 13 amino acids. The germline V gene has CDR1 LGHNA and CDR2 YNFKEQ.

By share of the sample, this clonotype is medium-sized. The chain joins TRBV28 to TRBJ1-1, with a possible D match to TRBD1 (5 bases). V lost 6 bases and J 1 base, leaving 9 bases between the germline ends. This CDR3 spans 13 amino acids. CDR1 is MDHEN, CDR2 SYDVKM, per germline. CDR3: CASSIGQNTEAFF. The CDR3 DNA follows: TGTGCCAGCAGCATTGGACAGAACACTGAAGCTTTCTTT.

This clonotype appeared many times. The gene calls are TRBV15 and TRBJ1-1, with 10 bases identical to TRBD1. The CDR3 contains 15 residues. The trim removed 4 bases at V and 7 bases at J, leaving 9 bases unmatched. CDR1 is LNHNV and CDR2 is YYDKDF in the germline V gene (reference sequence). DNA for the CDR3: TGTGCCACCAGCATCCCGGGACAGGGGACCAATGAAGCTTTCTTT. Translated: CATSIPGQGTNEAFF.

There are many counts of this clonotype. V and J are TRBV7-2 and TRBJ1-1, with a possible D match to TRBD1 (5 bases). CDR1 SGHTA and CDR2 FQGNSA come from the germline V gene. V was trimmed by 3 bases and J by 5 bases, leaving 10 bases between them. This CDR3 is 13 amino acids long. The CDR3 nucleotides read TGTGCCAGCAGCTTGTACAGGTGGACTGAAGCTTTCTTT. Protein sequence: CASSLYRWTEAFF.

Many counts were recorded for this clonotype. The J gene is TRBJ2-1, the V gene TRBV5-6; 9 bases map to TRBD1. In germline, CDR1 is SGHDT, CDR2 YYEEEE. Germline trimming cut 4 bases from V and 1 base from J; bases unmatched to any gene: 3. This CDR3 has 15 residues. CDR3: CASSPGTGSYNEQFF. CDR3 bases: TGTGCCAGCAGCCCGGGGACAGGGTCCTACAATGAGCAGTTCTTC. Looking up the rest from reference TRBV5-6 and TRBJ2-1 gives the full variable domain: DAGVTQSPTHLIKTRGQQVTLRCSPKSGHDTVSWYQQALGQGPQFIFQYYEEEERQRGNFPDRFSGHQFPNYSSELNVNALLLGDSALYLCASSPGTGSYNEQFFGPGTRLTVL.

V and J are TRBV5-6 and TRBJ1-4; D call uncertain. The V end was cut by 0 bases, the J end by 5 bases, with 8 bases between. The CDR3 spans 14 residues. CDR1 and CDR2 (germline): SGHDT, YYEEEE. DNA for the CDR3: TGTGCCAGCAGCTTGGCCGTGGGAAATGAAAAACTGTTTTTT. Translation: CASSLAVGNEKLFF.

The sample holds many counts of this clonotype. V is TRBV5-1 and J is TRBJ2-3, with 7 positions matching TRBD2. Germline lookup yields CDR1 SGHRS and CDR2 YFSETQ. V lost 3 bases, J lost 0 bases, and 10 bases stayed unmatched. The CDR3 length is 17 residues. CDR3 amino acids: CASSWPIGGGSTDTQYF. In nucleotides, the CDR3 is TGCGCCAGCAGCTGGCCCATTGGCGGGGGAAGCACAGATACGCAGTATTTT.